The 14 T cell receptor beta chains in this list originate from one sample, sequenced in a study of CD8+ T cells in alopecia areata. Sequencing used cDNA as its template, made by extracting RNA and reverse transcribing it. Repertoires were generated with immunoSEQ multiplex PCR, while TCRdb's copy carries only in-frame clones and drops some. The sample has some 100,000 clones, around two fifths seen once. Input material: CD4+ T cells sorted from blood. The receptors were sampled from a human donor with alopecia areata.

This chain connects TRBV29-1 to TRBJ1-1; possibly TRBD1 for D (6 bases). Germline V lookup: CDR1 SQVTM, CDR2 ANQGSEA. This CDR3 region has 13 residues. V dropped 7 bases and J dropped 0 bases, with 12 bases sitting between them. As DNA, the CDR3 is TGCAGCGCCGCAGGACAGATGAACACTGAAGCTTTCTTT. It translates to CSAAGQMNTEAFF.

The chain combines TRBV7-2 with TRBJ1-2; the match to TRBD1 covers 9 bases. The germline V gene encodes CDR1 SGHTA and CDR2 FQGNSA. The CDR3 has 14 amino acids. V trimming: 5 bases; J trimming: 6 bases; junction bases outside the gene matches: 7. CDR3 in DNA: TGTGCCAGCAGCGGATGGACAGGGGATGATGGCTACACCTTC. It specifies CASSGWTGDDGYTF. The full variable domain, with the rest looked up from reference TRBV7-2 and TRBJ1-2, is GAGVSQSPSNKVTEKGKDVELRCDPISGHTALYWYRQSLGQGLEFLIYFQGNSAPDKSGLPSDRFSAERTGGSVSTLTIQRTQQEDSAVYLCASSGWTGDDGYTFGSGTRLTVV.

The V call is TRBV7-2, the J call TRBJ2-5, with D perhaps TRBD2 (6 bases). The germline V gene encodes CDR1 SGHTA and CDR2 FQGNSA. CDR3 size: 13 residues. V was pared by 1 base and J by 3 bases, with 6 bases between. The CDR3 here is CASSLVAEETQYF. The CDR3 coding sequence is TGTGCCAGCAGCTTAGTAGCGGAAGAGACCCAGTACTTC.

This chain uses TRBV29-1 with TRBJ2-7, with D possibly being TRBD2 (6 bases). V was clipped by 4 bases and J by 2 bases, with 18 bases between them. This CDR3 is built from 15 residues. CDR1 is SQVTM, CDR2 ANQGSEA, per germline. The CDR3: CSVGGIGGPTYEQYF. CDR3 nucleotide sequence: TGCAGCGTTGGGGGTATCGGGGGACCTACCTACGAGCAGTACTTC.

The chain combines TRBV29-1 with TRBJ2-2, with D tentatively TRBD2 (5 bases). The CDR3 contains 14 residues. Germline CDR1 reads SQVTM; CDR2 reads ANQGSEA. V dropped 4 bases and J dropped 8 bases, with 17 bases sitting between them. The CDR3 bases are TGCAGCGTTGCCCCAAGGAGGATTCCTGGGGAGCTGTTTTTT. Its translation: CSVAPRRIPGELFF.

The chain is built from TRBV6-4 and TRBJ2-1; D possibly uses TRBD1 or TRBD2 (5 bases each). CDR1 is MRHNA, CDR2 SNTAGT, per germline. The CDR3 loop spans 14 amino acids. The ends were cut back, 5 bases at V and 12 bases at J, with 20 bases in the middle. CDR3 loop: CASSITGATTGQFF. CDR3 DNA: TGTGCCAGCAGTATTACCGGGGCCACAACGGGGCAGTTCTTC.

J is TRBJ2-5 and V is TRBV20-1, with D uncertain. Trimming removed 6 bases from V and 4 bases from J, with 6 bases in between. Per germline, CDR1 DFQATT and CDR2 SNEGSKA (reference sequence). The CDR3 length is 10 residues. CDR3 DNA sequence: TGCAGTGCGGCCCGAGAGACCCAGTACTTC. Translating gives CSAARETQYF.

CDR3: CASAGGSNQPQHF. CDR3 DNA: TGTGCCAGCGCCGGGGGCAGCAATCAGCCCCAGCATTTT. The chain couples TRBV2 to TRBJ1-5, with a possible D match to TRBD1 (6 bases). With 8 bases removed from V and 1 base from J, the gap between germline ends came to 9 bases. Germline lookup yields CDR1 SNHLY and CDR2 FYNNEI. The CDR3 spans 13 residues.

This CDR3 reads CSGGLASNYGYTF. In DNA form, the CDR3 reads TGCAGCGGTGGCCTTGCATCTAACTATGGCTACACCTTC. The chain joins TRBV29-1 to TRBJ1-2; D is unresolved. The germline CDR1 and CDR2 sequences are SQVTM and ANQGSEA. Trimming shortened V by 7 bases and J by 0 bases, and 12 bases separated the two germline ends. The CDR3 contains 13 residues. Using reference TRBV29-1 and TRBJ1-2 for the parts outside the CDR3, the full variable domain is SAVISQKPSRDICQRGTSLTIQCQVDSQVTMMFWYRQQPGQSLTLIATANQGSEATYESGFVIDKFPISRPNLTFSTLTVSNMSPEDSSIYLCSGGLASNYGYTFGSGTRLTVV.

This clone was seen only a few times. The chain joins TRBV5-1 to TRBJ1-1; 10 nucleotides agree with TRBD1. After removal of 3 bases from V and 4 bases from J, the junction contained 0 bases not matched to a gene. Germline loops: CDR1 SGHRS, CDR2 YFSETQ. The CDR3 contains 13 residues. This CDR3 is CASSWTGGTEAFF. The CDR3 DNA is TGCGCCAGCAGCTGGACAGGGGGCACTGAAGCTTTCTTT.

V is TRBV5-4 and J is TRBJ2-3; a weak D match, TRBD2 (7 bases). There are 14 residues in the CDR3. Trimming shortened V by 7 bases and J by 2 bases, and 14 bases separated the two germline ends. Germline V gene lookup returns CDR1 SGHNT and CDR2 YYREEE (reference sequence). DNA of the CDR3: TGTGCCAGCGGATTGGGGGGGGCCACAGATACGCAGTATTTT. Its translation is CASGLGGATDTQYF. Together with reference TRBV5-4 and TRBJ2-3, the CDR3 gives the full variable domain: ETGVTQSPTHLIKTRGQQVTLRCSSQSGHNTVSWYQQALGQGPQFIFQYYREEENGRGNFPPRFSGLQFPNYSSELNVNALELDDSALYLCASGLGGATDTQYFGPGTRLTVL.

This clone was seen a few times. The chain recombines TRBV29-1 with TRBJ2-7, with 9 bases matching TRBD1. The CDR3 is 13 amino acids. V gave up 7 bases and J gave up 2 bases; unmatched junction bases: 6. Germline CDR1 SQVTM, CDR2 ANQGSEA. Written as DNA, the CDR3 is TGCAGCGCCGCGGGACAGGGTACCTACGAGCAGTACTTC. This sequence encodes CSAAGQGTYEQYF.

This clone was observed a handful of times. The CDR3, as DNA: TGTGCCTGGAGTACAGGGCGAAGTCAGGGCTACACCTTC. This sequence encodes CAWSTGRSQGYTF. V usage is TRBV30 and J usage is TRBJ1-2, with D perhaps TRBD1 (6 bases). Germline-derived CDR1 and CDR2 are GTSNPN and SVGIG (reference sequence). V gave up 2 bases and J gave up 8 bases, with 15 bases separating them. This CDR3 has 13 amino acids.

The rearrangement links TRBV7-3 to TRBJ2-1; D remains unclear. The CDR3 length is 13 residues. Between the trimmed V and J ends, which lost 3 bases and 13 bases, there was a span of 16 bases. Germline CDR1 is SGHTA and CDR2 is FQGTGA. CDR3: CASSFRSQQDQFF. DNA of the CDR3: TGTGCCAGCAGCTTTAGGAGCCAACAAGATCAGTTCTTC.